This TCR beta chain was obtained from a study of T and B cells in COVID-19 patients. Looking at the study overall: Blood was sampled from COVID-19 patients who were either actively infected or recovered. Recovered patients mostly had mild to moderate COVID-19 managed as outpatients.

Within the sample, this clonotype is medium-sized (0.01 to 0.1%). Blood genomic DNA input for TRB amplification was about 220-500 ng. This CDR3 is 16 amino acids long. With 3 bases clipped from V and 9 bases from J, the junction kept 9 bases outside the gene matches. Germline assignment: CDR1 MNHEY and CDR2 SMNVEV (reference sequence). BIOMED2 TRB-A/B primer pools were used in multiplex TRB PCR. TCRdb fed the multiplex PCR reads into MiXCR, producing one record per CDR3 protein. This table holds 2,000 to 2,500 distinct CDR3 sequences, 25% to 30% found once. The rearrangement uses TRBV27 and TRBJ2-1, with 12 nucleotides matching TRBD2. The origin of this receptor is a human donor with active COVID-19. Sequencing used blood. The DNA of the CDR3 is TGTGCCAGCAGTTTCGCTCTAGCGGGGGGGCCGGGTGAGCAGTTCTTC. As protein: CASSFALAGGPGEQFF.